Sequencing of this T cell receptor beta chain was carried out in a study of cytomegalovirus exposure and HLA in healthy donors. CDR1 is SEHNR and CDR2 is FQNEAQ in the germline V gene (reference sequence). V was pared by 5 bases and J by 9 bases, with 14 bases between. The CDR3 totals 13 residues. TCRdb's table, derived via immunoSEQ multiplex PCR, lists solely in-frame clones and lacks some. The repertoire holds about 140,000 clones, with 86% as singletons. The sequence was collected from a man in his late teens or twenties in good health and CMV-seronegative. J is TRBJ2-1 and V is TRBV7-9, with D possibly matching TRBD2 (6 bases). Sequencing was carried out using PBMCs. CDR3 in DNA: TGTGCCAGCAGCATTAACGGGAGACTTGAGCAGTTCTTC. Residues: CASSINGRLEQFF.